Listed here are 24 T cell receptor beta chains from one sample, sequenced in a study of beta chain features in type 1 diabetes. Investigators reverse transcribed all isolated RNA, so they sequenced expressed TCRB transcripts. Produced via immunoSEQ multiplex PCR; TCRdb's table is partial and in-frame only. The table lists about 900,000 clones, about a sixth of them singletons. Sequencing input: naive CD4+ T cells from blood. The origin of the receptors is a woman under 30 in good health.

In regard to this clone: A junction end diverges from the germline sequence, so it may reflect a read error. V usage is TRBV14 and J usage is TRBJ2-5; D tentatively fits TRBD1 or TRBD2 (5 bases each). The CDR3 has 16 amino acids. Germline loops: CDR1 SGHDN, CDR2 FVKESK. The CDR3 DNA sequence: TGTGCCAGCAGCCAAGAAAAGGGGACCGGTTTGGCCTCAGGCAACTTC. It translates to CASSQEKGTGLASGNF.

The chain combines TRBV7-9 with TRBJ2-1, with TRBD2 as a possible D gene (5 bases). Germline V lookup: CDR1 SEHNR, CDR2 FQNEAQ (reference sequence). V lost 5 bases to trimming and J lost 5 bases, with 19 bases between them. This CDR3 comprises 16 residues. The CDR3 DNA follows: TGTGCCAGCAGCCTCATTTTCCAGCGGAAAAACAATGAGCAGTTCTTC. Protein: CASSLIFQRKNNEQFF.

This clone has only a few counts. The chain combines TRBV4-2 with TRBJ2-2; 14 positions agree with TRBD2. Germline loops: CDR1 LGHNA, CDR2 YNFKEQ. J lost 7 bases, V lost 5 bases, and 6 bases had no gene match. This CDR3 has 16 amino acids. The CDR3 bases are TGTGCCAGCAGCTCCCGGACTAGCGGGAGGAACGGGGAGCTGTTTTTT. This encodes CASSSRTSGRNGELFF.

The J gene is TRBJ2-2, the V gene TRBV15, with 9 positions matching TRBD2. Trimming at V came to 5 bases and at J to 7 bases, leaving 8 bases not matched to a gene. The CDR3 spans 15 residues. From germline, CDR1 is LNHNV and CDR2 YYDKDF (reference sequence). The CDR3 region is CATSPRGRAIGELFF. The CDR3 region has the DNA TGTGCCACCAGCCCTCGCGGGAGGGCAATCGGGGAGCTGTTTTTT.

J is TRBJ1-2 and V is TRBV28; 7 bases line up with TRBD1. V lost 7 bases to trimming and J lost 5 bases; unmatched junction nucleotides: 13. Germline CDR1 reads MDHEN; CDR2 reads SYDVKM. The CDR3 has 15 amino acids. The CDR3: CASNLYRGADYGYTF. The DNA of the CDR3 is TGTGCCAGCAACCTTTACAGGGGCGCGGATTATGGCTACACCTTC.

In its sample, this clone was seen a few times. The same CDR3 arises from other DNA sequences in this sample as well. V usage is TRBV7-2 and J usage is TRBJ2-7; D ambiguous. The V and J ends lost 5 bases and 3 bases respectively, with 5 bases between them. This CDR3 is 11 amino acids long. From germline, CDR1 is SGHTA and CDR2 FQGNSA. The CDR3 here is CASSLIYEQYF. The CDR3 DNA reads TGTGCCAGCAGCCTTATCTACGAGCAGTACTTC.

This chain's CDR3 is CASSFPGQSYEQYF. CDR3 DNA sequence: TGCGCCAGCAGCTTCCCGGGACAGTCCTACGAGCAGTACTTC. The chain uses TRBV5-1 and TRBJ2-7; TRBD1 matches at 7 bases. This CDR3 spans 14 amino acids. The germline V gene encodes CDR1 SGHRS and CDR2 YFSETQ. The ends lost 2 bases at V and 1 base at J; junction bases unmatched: 3. Using reference TRBV5-1 and TRBJ2-7 for the parts outside the CDR3, the full variable domain is KAGVTQTPRYLIKTRGQQVTLSCSPISGHRSVSWYQQTPGQGLQFLFEYFSETQRNKGNFPGRFSGRQFSNSRSEMNVSTLELGDSALYLCASSFPGQSYEQYFGPGTRLTVT.

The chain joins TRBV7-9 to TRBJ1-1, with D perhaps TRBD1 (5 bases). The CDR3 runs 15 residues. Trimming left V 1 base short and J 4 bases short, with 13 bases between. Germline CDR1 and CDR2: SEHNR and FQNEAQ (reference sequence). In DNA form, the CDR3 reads TGTGCCAGCAGCTTAGAAGGCTTAAGGGGCACTGAAGCTTTCTTT. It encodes CASSLEGLRGTEAFF.

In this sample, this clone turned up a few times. Here the CDR3 reads CASSLFGRPPLNTEAFF. For the CDR3, the DNA is TGTGCCAGCAGTTTATTCGGTCGGCCCCCGCTGAACACTGAAGCTTTCTTT. The chain joins TRBV27 to TRBJ1-1; no definite D call. Germline CDR1 MNHEY, CDR2 SMNVEV (reference sequence). This CDR3 region has 17 residues. V lost 1 base and J lost 0, with 15 bases in between.

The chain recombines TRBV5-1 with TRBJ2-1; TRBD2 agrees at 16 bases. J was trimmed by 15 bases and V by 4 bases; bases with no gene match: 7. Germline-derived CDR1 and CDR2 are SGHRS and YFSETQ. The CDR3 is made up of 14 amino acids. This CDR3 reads CASSEGLAGGLGFF. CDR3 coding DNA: TGCGCCAGCAGCGAGGGACTAGCGGGAGGGCTCGGGTTCTTC.

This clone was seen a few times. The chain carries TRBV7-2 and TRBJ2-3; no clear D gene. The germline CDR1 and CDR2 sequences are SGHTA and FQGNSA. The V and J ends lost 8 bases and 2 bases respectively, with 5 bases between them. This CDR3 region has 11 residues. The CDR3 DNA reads TGTGCCAGCGGGGTCACAGATACGCAGTATTTT. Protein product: CASGVTDTQYF.

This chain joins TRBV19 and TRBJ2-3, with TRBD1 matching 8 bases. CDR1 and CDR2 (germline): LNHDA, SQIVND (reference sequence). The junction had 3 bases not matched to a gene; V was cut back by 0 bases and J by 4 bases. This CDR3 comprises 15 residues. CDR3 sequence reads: CASSIDGTGPDTQYF. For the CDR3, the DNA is TGTGCCAGTAGTATAGATGGGACAGGACCAGATACGCAGTATTTT.

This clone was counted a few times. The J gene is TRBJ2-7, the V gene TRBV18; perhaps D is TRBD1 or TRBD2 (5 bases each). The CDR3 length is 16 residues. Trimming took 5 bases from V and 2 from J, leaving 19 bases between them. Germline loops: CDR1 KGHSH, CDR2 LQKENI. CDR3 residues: CASSGAALGSTYEQYF. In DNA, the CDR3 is TGTGCCAGCTCAGGGGCGGCACTAGGGTCAACCTACGAGCAGTACTTC.

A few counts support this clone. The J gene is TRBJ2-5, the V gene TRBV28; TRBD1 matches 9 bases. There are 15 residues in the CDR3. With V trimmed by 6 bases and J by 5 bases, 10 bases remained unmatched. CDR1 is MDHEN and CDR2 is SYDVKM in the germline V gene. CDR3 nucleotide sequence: TGTGCCAGCAGCCGTCCCGGGACAGGGTTGGAGACCCAGTACTTC. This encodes CASSRPGTGLETQYF.

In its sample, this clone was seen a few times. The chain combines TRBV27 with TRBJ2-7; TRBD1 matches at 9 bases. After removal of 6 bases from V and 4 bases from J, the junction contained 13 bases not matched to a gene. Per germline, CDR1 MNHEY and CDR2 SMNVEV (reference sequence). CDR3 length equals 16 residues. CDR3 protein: CASRRTGTGRNYEQYF. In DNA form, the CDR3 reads TGTGCCAGCAGACGAACCGGGACAGGGAGAAATTACGAGCAGTACTTC.

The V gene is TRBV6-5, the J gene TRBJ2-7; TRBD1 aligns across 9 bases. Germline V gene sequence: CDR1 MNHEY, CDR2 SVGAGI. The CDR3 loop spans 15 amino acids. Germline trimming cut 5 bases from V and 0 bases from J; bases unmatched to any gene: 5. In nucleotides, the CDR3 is TGTGCCAGCAGTCCGAGGACAGGGGCCTCCTACGAGCAGTACTTC. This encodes CASSPRTGASYEQYF.

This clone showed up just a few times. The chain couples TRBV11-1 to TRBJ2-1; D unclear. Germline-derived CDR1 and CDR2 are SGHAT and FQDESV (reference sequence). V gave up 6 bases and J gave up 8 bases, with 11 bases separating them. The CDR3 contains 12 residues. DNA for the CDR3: TGTGCCAGCAGTCGAGGCCGGGATGAGCAGTTCTTC. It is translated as CASSRGRDEQFF.

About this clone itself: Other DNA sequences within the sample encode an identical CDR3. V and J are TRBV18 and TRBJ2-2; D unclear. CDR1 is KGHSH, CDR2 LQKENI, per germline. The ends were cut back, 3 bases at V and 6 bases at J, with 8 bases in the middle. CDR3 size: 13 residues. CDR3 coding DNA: TGTGCCAGCTCACCTGTGGTCGCCGGGGAGCTGTTTTTT. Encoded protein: CASSPVVAGELFF.

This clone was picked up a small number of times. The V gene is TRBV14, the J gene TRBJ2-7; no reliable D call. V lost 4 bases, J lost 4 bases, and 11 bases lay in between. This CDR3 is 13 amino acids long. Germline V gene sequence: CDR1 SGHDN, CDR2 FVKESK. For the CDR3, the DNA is TGTGCCAGCAGCCCCGAACCCTATTACGAGCAGTACTTC. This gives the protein CASSPEPYYEQYF.

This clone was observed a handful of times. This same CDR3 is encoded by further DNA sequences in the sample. Here the CDR3 DNA reads TGTGCCAGCAGTATAACAGATACGCAGTATTTT. This codes for CASSITDTQYF. V usage is TRBV2 and J usage is TRBJ2-3; no firm D call. Trimming took 5 bases from V and 3 from J, leaving 3 bases between them. The germline V gene has CDR1 SNHLY and CDR2 FYNNEI. The CDR3 is made up of 11 amino acids.

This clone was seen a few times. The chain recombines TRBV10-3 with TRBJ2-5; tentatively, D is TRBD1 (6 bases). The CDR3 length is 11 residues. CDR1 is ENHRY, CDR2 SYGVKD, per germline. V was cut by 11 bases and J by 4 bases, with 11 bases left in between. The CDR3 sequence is CASRGSETQYF. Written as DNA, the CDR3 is TGTGCCTCCAGGGGTTCAGAGACCCAGTACTTC.

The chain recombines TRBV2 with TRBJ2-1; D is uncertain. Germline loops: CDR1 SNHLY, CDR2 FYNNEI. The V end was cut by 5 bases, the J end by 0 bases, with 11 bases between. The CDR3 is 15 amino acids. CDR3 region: CASSPFTSSYNEQFF. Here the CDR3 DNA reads TGTGCCAGCAGTCCTTTCACAAGCTCCTACAATGAGCAGTTCTTC.

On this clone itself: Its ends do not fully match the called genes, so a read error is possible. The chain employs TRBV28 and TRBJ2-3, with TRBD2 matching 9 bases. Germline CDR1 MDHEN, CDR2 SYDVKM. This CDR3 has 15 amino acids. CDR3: CASSSEGTSRDTQYF. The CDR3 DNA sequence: TGTGCCAGCAGCTCGGAGGGGACTAGCAGAGATACGCAGTATTTT.

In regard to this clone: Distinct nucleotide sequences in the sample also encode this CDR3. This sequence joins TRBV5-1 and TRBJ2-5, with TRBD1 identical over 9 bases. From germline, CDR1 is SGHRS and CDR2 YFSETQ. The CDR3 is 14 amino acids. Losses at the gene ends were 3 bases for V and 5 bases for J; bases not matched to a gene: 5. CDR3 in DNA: TGCGCCAGCAGCTCACAGGGGGCCGGGGAGACCCAGTACTTC. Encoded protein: CASSSQGAGETQYF.